The rows below give T cell receptor beta chains drawn from one sample of a study of blood T cell repertoires in COVID-19. TCRdb's table, derived via immunoSEQ multiplex PCR, lists solely in-frame clones and lacks some. In the table there are about 210,000 clones, around four fifths of which are singletons. Sequences were obtained from peripheral blood. The receptors originated from a woman aged 50 to 60 with active or convalescent COVID-19. The CDR3 runs from the conserved cysteine through the conserved F or W. Fields, in order: V gene, D gene, J gene, clone size, CDR3 protein, CDR3 DNA. The D gene is left open where the match is weak. Rows give clone size only sometimes, using once, few, many, or a class for an expanded clone.

V: TRBV7-2
D: TRBD1
J: TRBJ1-2
size: few
CDR3: CASSLTGVYTF
DNA: TGTGCCAGCAGCTTAACAGGGGTCTACACCTTC

V: TRBV28
D: TRBD1
J: TRBJ1-1
size: NA
CDR3: CASSQQGQLEAFF
DNA: TGTGCCAGCAGTCAACAGGGACAGCTTGAAGCTTTCTTT

V: TRBV2
D: TRBD1
J: TRBJ2-7
size: NA
CDR3: CARGGQSSYEQYF
DNA: TGTGCCAGAGGGGGACAGAGCAGCTACGAGCAGTACTTC

V: TRBV24-1
D: NA
J: TRBJ2-7
size: once
CDR3: CATSDADARGEQYF
DNA: TGTGCCACCAGTGATGCGGATGCAAGGGGCGAGCAGTACTTC

V: TRBV7-3
D: TRBD1
J: TRBJ1-6
size: NA
CDR3: CASSLLDRGQSPLHF
DNA: TGTGCCAGCAGCCTGCTGGACAGGGGGCAATCACCCCTCCACTTT

V: TRBV3-1/TRBV3-2
D: NA
J: TRBJ2-1
size: NA
CDR3: CASSGGWGVRYEQFF
DNA: TGTGCCAGCAGCGGTGGTTGGGGGGTAAGGTATGAGCAGTTCTTC

V: TRBV5-1
D: TRBD1
J: TRBJ1-6
size: NA
CDR3: CASSDGQGNSPLHF
DNA: TGCGCCAGCAGCGACGGACAGGGAAATTCACCCCTCCACTTT

V: TRBV5-1
D: TRBD2
J: TRBJ2-2
size: NA
CDR3: CASSFSGANTGELFF
DNA: TGCGCCAGCAGCTTTAGCGGGGCCAACACCGGGGAGCTGTTTTTT

V: TRBV6-6
D: TRBD1
J: TRBJ1-1
size: NA
CDR3: CASSHGLGGPNTEAFF
DNA: TGTGCCAGCAGCCACGGTTTAGGGGGCCCTAACACTGAAGCTTTCTTT

V: TRBV19
D: NA
J: TRBJ1-2
size: few
CDR3: CASRDPGSSGNYGYTF
DNA: TGTGCCAGTCGTGATCCGGGATCGTCGGGTAACTATGGCTACACCTTC

V: TRBV5-4
D: TRBD2
J: TRBJ2-7
size: NA
CDR3: CASSLAPSTSLAGPYEQYF
DNA: TGTGCCAGCAGCTTGGCTCCTTCGACCTCGCTAGCGGGACCCTACGAGCAGTACTTC

V: TRBV4-2
D: NA
J: TRBJ1-2
size: NA
CDR3: CASTLEGDGYTF
DNA: TGTGCCAGCACCCTTGAGGGGGATGGCTACACCTTC

V: TRBV29-1
D: NA
J: TRBJ1-4
size: NA
CDR3: CSVEGAEKLFF
DNA: TGCAGCGTTGAAGGGGCTGAAAAACTGTTTTTT

V: TRBV5-1
D: NA
J: TRBJ1-1
size: NA
CDR3: CASSLDGGFTEAFF
DNA: TGCGCCAGCAGCTTGGATGGGGGCTTCACTGAAGCTTTCTTT

V: TRBV30
D: TRBD2
J: TRBJ2-2
size: NA
CDR3: CARAAGGGTGELFF
DNA: TGTGCCCGGGCCGCGGGAGGGGGAACCGGGGAGCTGTTTTTT

V: TRBV7-2
D: NA
J: TRBJ1-5
size: NA
CDR3: CASSPGRGRVVNQPQHF
DNA: TGTGCCAGCAGCCCAGGAAGGGGCAGGGTAGTCAATCAGCCCCAGCATTTT

V: TRBV15
D: TRBD1
J: TRBJ2-1
size: NA
CDR3: CATSLQGYNEQFF
DNA: TGTGCCACCAGCCTACAGGGGTACAATGAGCAGTTCTTC

V: TRBV4-1
D: TRBD1
J: TRBJ1-2
size: NA
CDR3: CASSQDTLTGGQGGYTF
DNA: TGCGCCAGCAGCCAAGATACATTAACAGGGGGCCAGGGTGGCTACACCTTC

V: TRBV6-6
D: TRBD2
J: TRBJ2-1
size: NA
CDR3: CASSQRGAGGLNEQFF
DNA: TGTGCCAGCAGTCAGCGTGGGGCGGGAGGGCTCAATGAGCAGTTCTTC

V: TRBV7-3
D: NA
J: TRBJ1-1
size: NA
CDR3: CASSSIPQGLNTEAFF
DNA: TGTGCCAGCAGCTCAATTCCGCAGGGGTTGAACACTGAAGCTTTCTTT

V: TRBV28
D: NA
J: TRBJ1-2
size: once
CDR3: CASSLSGGRSGYTF
DNA: TGTGCCAGCAGTTTATCTGGGGGGAGGTCTGGCTACACCTTC

V: TRBV5-1
D: NA
J: TRBJ2-1
size: NA
CDR3: CASSLATSYNEQFF
DNA: TGCGCCAGCAGCTTGGCTACGTCCTACAATGAGCAGTTCTTC

V: TRBV30
D: NA
J: TRBJ1-5
size: NA
CDR3: CAYAGPTGEPQHF
DNA: TGTGCCTATGCCGGGCCCACGGGGGAGCCCCAGCATTTT

V: TRBV7-3
D: TRBD1
J: TRBJ2-7
size: NA
CDR3: CASSLTLQGDEQYF
DNA: TGTGCCAGCAGCTTAACCCTTCAGGGGGACGAGCAGTACTTC

V: TRBV9
D: TRBD2
J: TRBJ2-5
size: NA
CDR3: CASSGTRGETQYF
DNA: TGTGCCAGCAGCGGGACTAGAGGGGAGACCCAGTACTTC

V: TRBV24-1
D: TRBD1
J: TRBJ2-3
size: NA
CDR3: CATGGGTGARTDTQYF
DNA: TGTGCCACCGGTGGGGGGACAGGGGCCAGGACAGATACGCAGTATTTT

V: TRBV11-3
D: TRBD1
J: TRBJ1-4
size: NA
CDR3: CASSFSGQDNEKLFF
DNA: TGTGCCAGCAGCTTCTCGGGACAGGATAATGAAAAACTGTTTTTT

V: TRBV28
D: TRBD2
J: TRBJ2-7
size: NA
CDR3: CASRAGLYEQYF
DNA: TGTGCCAGCAGAGCGGGACTGTACGAGCAGTACTTC

V: TRBV15
D: NA
J: TRBJ1-2
size: NA
CDR3: CATRERGLGYGYTF
DNA: TGTGCCACCAGGGAAAGGGGGTTGGGCTATGGCTACACCTTC

V: TRBV19
D: NA
J: TRBJ1-1
size: NA
CDR3: CASSATGSTEAFF
DNA: TGTGCCAGTAGTGCGACAGGTAGCACTGAAGCTTTCTTT

V: TRBV29-1
D: TRBD1
J: TRBJ1-2
size: NA
CDR3: CSVEEVKDRGIGYTF
DNA: TGCAGCGTTGAAGAGGTTAAGGACAGGGGGATTGGCTACACCTTC

V: TRBV4-1
D: TRBD1
J: TRBJ1-6
size: NA
CDR3: CASSPGADRSSYNSPLHF
DNA: TGCGCCAGCAGCCCTGGCGCGGACAGGTCCTCCTATAATTCACCCCTCCACTTT

V: TRBV30
D: NA
J: TRBJ1-1
size: once
CDR3: CAAEGNTEAFF
DNA: TGTGCCGCGGAGGGGAACACTGAAGCTTTCTTT

V: TRBV24-1
D: TRBD2
J: TRBJ2-3
size: NA
CDR3: CATSDLQLAGGSDTQYF
DNA: TGTGCCACCAGTGACCTACAACTAGCGGGGGGCTCAGATACGCAGTATTTT

V: TRBV6-2/TRBV6-3
D: TRBD1
J: TRBJ1-1
size: NA
CDR3: CASSYPGQGAAFF
DNA: TGTGCCAGCAGTTACCCAGGACAGGGGGCGGCTTTCTTT

V: TRBV18
D: NA
J: TRBJ1-5
size: NA
CDR3: CASSPGQKNQPQHF
DNA: TGTGCCAGCTCACCAGGACAGAAGAATCAGCCCCAGCATTTT

V: TRBV19
D: TRBD1
J: TRBJ1-5
size: NA
CDR3: CASGKQGNKPQHF
DNA: TGTGCCAGTGGGAAACAGGGGAACAAGCCCCAGCATTTT

V: TRBV19
D: TRBD2
J: TRBJ2-1
size: NA
CDR3: CASSIVSVAGAYEQFF
DNA: TGTGCCAGTAGTATAGTATCGGTAGCGGGAGCGTATGAGCAGTTCTTC

V: TRBV10-3
D: NA
J: TRBJ1-1
size: NA
CDR3: CAISESAGPAFF
DNA: TGTGCCATCAGTGAGTCCGCGGGACCAGCTTTCTTT

V: TRBV6-5
D: TRBD1
J: TRBJ2-3
size: NA
CDR3: CASSYSRQGGQYF
DNA: TGTGCCAGCAGTTACTCCCGACAGGGCGGTCAGTATTTT

V: TRBV24-1
D: NA
J: TRBJ2-4
size: NA
CDR3: CATASPGDLNIQYF
DNA: TGTGCCACCGCCTCACCGGGGGACCTAAACATTCAGTACTTC

V: TRBV14
D: TRBD1
J: TRBJ2-4
size: NA
CDR3: CASSQGLYRGDIQYF
DNA: TGTGCCAGCAGCCAAGGGCTTTACAGGGGGGACATTCAGTACTTC

V: TRBV14
D: NA
J: TRBJ1-6
size: NA
CDR3: CASSQVGPGDNSPLHF
DNA: TGTGCCAGCAGCCAAGTTGGTCCGGGGGATAATTCACCCCTCCACTTT

V: TRBV9
D: TRBD1
J: TRBJ1-3
size: NA
CDR3: CASSVEGAYGNTIYF
DNA: TGTGCCAGCAGCGTAGAGGGGGCTTATGGAAACACCATATATTTT

V: TRBV10-3
D: NA
J: TRBJ2-1
size: NA
CDR3: CAISAGGGASYNEQFF
DNA: TGTGCCATCAGTGCAGGAGGGGGGGCCTCCTACAATGAGCAGTTCTTC

V: TRBV6-5
D: TRBD1
J: TRBJ2-4
size: NA
CDR3: CASRETGDGRNIQYF
DNA: TGTGCCAGCAGGGAGACAGGGGATGGAAGAAACATTCAGTACTTC

V: TRBV6-4
D: TRBD1
J: TRBJ1-5
size: once
CDR3: CASSHRDRGGNQPQHF
DNA: TGTGCCAGCAGCCACCGGGACAGGGGTGGCAATCAGCCCCAGCATTTT

V: TRBV2
D: TRBD1
J: TRBJ1-1
size: once
CDR3: CASRGDSLNTEAFF
DNA: TGTGCCAGCAGGGGGGACAGCCTTAACACTGAAGCTTTCTTT

V: TRBV18
D: TRBD1
J: TRBJ1-5
size: NA
CDR3: CASSPDRGNQPQHF
DNA: TGTGCCAGCTCACCGGACAGGGGAAATCAGCCCCAGCATTTT